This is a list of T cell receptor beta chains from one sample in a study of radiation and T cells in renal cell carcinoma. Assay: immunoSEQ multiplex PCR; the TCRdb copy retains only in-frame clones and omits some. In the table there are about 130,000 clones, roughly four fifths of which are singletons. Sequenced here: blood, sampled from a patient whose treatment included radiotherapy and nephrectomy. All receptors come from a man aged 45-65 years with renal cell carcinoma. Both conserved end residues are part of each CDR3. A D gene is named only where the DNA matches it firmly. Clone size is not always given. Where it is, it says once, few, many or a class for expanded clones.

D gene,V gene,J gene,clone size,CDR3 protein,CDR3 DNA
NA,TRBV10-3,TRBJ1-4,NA,CAISVSGATNEKLFF,TGTGCCATCAGTGTATCAGGGGCAACTAATGAAAAACTGTTTTTT
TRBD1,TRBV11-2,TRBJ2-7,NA,CASSRDRGDEQYF,TGTGCCAGCAGCCGTGACAGGGGGGACGAGCAGTACTTC
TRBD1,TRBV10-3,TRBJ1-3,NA,CAISEGTVSGNTIYF,TGTGCCATCAGTGAGGGGACAGTCTCTGGAAACACCATATATTTT
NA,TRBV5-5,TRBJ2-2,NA,CASSLVSGAGELFF,TGTGCCAGCAGCTTGGTATCTGGGGCCGGGGAGCTGTTTTTT
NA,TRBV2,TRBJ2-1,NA,CASHWGGGEQFF,TGTGCCAGCCACTGGGGAGGCGGTGAGCAGTTCTTC
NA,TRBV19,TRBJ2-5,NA,CASSIDLLQETQYF,TGTGCCAGTAGTATAGATCTGCTCCAAGAGACCCAGTACTTC
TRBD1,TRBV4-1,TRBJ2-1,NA,CASSRDGDSYANEQFF,TGCGCCAGCAGCCGAGATGGGGACAGTTATGCCAATGAGCAGTTCTTC
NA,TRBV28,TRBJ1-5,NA,CASRGLNQPQHF,TGTGCCAGCAGGGGTCTTAATCAGCCCCAGCATTTT
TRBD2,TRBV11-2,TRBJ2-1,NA,CASSVRSGTSGGLNNEQFF,TGTGCCAGCAGCGTCCGATCCGGGACTAGCGGGGGGCTGAACAATGAGCAGTTCTTC
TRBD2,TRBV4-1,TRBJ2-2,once,CASSQGELAVTGELFF,TGCGCCAGCAGCCAAGGAGAACTAGCGGTTACCGGGGAGCTGTTTTTT
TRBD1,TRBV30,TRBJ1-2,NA,CAWTGTGGASYYGYTF,TGTGCCTGGACCGGGACAGGGGGCGCCAGTTACTATGGCTACACCTTC
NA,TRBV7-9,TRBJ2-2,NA,CASSAPTANTGELFF,TGTGCCAGCAGTGCCCCCACAGCGAACACCGGGGAGCTGTTTTTT
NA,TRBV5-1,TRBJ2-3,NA,CASSSTVTSDTQYF,TGCGCCAGCAGCTCGACAGTCACCTCAGATACGCAGTATTTT
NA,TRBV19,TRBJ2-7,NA,CASSMGGLSGSYEQYF,TGTGCCAGTAGTATGGGGGGACTGTCGGGCTCCTACGAGCAGTACTTC
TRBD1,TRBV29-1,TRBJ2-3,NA,CSVGGGAIPDTQYF,TGCAGCGTTGGAGGGGGCGCGATCCCAGATACGCAGTATTTT
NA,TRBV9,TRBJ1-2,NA,CASSPGVGYGYTF,TGTGCCAGCAGCCCGGGGGTAGGGTATGGCTACACCTTC
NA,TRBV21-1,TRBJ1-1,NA,CASSKDDEAFF,TGTGCCAGCAGCAAAGACGATGAAGCTTTCTTT
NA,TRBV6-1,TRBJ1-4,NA,CASSAGTSTNEKLFF,TGTGCCAGCAGTGCCGGGACGTCAACTAATGAAAAACTGTTTTTT
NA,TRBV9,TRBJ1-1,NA,CASNYEGTEAFF,TGTGCCAGCAACTATGAGGGCACTGAAGCTTTCTTT
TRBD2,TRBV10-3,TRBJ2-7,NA,CAISGAIAGGSYEQYF,TGTGCCATCAGTGGCGCCATAGCGGGCGGCTCCTACGAGCAGTACTTC
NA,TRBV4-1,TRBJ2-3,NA,CASSQESRGADTQYF,TGCGCCAGCAGCCAAGAGTCTAGAGGGGCAGATACGCAGTATTTT
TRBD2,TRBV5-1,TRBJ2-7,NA,CASRGAGGRYEQYF,TGCGCCAGCAGAGGTGCGGGGGGCAGGTACGAGCAGTACTTC
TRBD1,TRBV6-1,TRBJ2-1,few,CASSETGYEQFF,TGTGCCAGCAGTGAGACAGGGTATGAGCAGTTCTTC
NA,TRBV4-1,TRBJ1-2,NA,CASSQEWGDGYTF,TGCGCCAGCAGCCAAGAATGGGGGGACGGCTACACCTTC
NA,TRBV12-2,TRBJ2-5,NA,CASRPGTPQETQYF,TGTGCAAGTCGCCCCGGGACTCCTCAAGAGACCCAGTACTTC
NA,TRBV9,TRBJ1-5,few,CASSVDDGGQPQHF,TGTGCCAGCAGCGTAGATGACGGGGGGCAGCCCCAGCATTTT
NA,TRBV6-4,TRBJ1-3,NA,CASSEAVSGNTIYF,TGTGCCAGCAGTGAGGCAGTCTCTGGAAACACCATATATTTT
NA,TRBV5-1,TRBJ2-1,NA,CASSLAGNHNEQFF,TGCGCCAGCAGCTTGGCAGGGAACCACAATGAGCAGTTCTTC
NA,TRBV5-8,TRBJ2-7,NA,CASSWGVAEGYEQYF,TGTGCCAGCAGCTGGGGGGTAGCGGAGGGCTACGAGCAGTACTTC
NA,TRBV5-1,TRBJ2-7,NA,CASSLLATSSYEQYF,TGCGCCAGCAGCTTGTTAGCGACAAGCTCCTACGAGCAGTACTTC
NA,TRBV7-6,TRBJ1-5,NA,CASSLGSGSNQPQHF,TGTGCCAGCAGCTTAGGATCAGGCAGCAATCAGCCCCAGCATTTT
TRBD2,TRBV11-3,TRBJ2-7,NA,CASSLDFSGRAYEQYF,TGTGCCAGCAGCTTAGATTTTAGCGGGAGAGCCTACGAGCAGTACTTC
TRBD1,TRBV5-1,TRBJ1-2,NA,CASSLDGQGDYYGYTF,TGCGCCAGCAGCTTGGACGGACAGGGAGACTACTATGGCTACACCTTC
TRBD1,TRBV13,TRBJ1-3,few,CASNALDRAFFSGNTIYF,TGTGCCAGCAACGCTCTTGACAGGGCTTTTTTCTCTGGAAACACCATATATTTT
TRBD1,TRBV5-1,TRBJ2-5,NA,CASSLSTGSETQYF,TGCGCCAGCAGCTTGTCGACAGGGTCTGAGACCCAGTACTTC
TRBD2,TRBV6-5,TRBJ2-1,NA,CASSYGLAGYEQFF,TGTGCCAGCAGTTACGGGCTAGCGGGATATGAGCAGTTCTTC
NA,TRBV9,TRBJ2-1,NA,CASGRGDADEQFF,TGTGCCAGCGGGAGGGGGGATGCGGATGAGCAGTTCTTC
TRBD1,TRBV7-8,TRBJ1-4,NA,CASSSRQTGGTNEKLFF,TGTGCCAGCAGCTCCCGCCAAACAGGGGGAACTAATGAAAAACTGTTTTTT
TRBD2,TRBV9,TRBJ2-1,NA,CASSGTSGRYNEQFF,TGTGCCAGCAGCGGGACTAGCGGGCGGTACAATGAGCAGTTCTTC
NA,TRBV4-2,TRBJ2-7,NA,CASSQLSGVSYEQYF,TGTGCCAGCAGCCAACTCTCCGGGGTTTCCTACGAGCAGTACTTC
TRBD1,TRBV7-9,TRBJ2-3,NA,CASSLAKGTGVTDTQYF,TGTGCCAGCAGCTTAGCGAAGGGAACAGGGGTCACAGATACGCAGTATTTT
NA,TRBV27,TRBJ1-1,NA,CASSLQPLVGWAEAFF,TGTGCCAGCAGTTTACAACCCCTAGTAGGTTGGGCTGAAGCTTTCTTT
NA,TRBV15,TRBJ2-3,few,CATSREGISRVDTQYF,TGTGCCACCAGCAGAGAGGGTATCTCCCGGGTAGATACGCAGTATTTT
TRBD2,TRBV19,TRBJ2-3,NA,CASRNFGTSGGKPVTQYF,TGTGCCAGTAGGAACTTTGGGACTAGCGGGGGAAAACCGGTTACGCAGTATTTT
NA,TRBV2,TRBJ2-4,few,CASTEDEDIQYF,TGTGCCAGCACCGAAGACGAGGACATTCAGTACTTC
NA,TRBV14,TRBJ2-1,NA,CASSVRSSYNEQFF,TGTGCCAGCAGCGTACGTAGCTCCTACAATGAGCAGTTCTTC
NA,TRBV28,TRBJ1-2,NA,CASSFPKFLWGYTF,TGTGCCAGCAGTTTTCCGAAGTTTTTGTGGGGCTACACCTTC
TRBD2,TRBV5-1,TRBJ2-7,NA,CASSLVSAGTSSYEQYF,TGCGCCAGCAGCTTGGTCTCTGCCGGGACTAGTTCCTACGAGCAGTACTTC